This T cell receptor beta chain originates from a study of blood T cell repertoires in COVID-19. Study-level background: Donors in the United States, Italy and Spain gave samples during acute or convalescent COVID-19. T cells, B-cell-depleted T cells, or PBMCs supplied cDNA or gDNA.

This clone was seen only a few times. CDR3 length equals 15 residues. Germline CDR1 SEHNR, CDR2 FQNEAQ (reference sequence). V was cut by 5 bases and J by 0 bases, with 13 bases left in between. How the authors handled the data: Counts of nucleated cells, estimated from reference gene primer amplification, were obtained. TCRdb's copy holds only in-frame clones and misses some; the assay was immunoSEQ multiplex PCR. V, J and clone size are taken as reported in that table, and D and trimming were inferred from the DNA itself. The sample gives about 200,000 clones, around 86% of which show up once; about 6% is in the top ten.

The chain employs TRBV7-9 and TRBJ1-1, with D perhaps TRBD1 (6 bases). This sequence was found in a man aged 40-49 years with acute COVID-19. Sequencing was performed on PBMCs or T cells enriched from blood (not recorded which). CDR3 nucleotides: TGTGCCAGCAGCATCCCCCGACAGGTGAACACTGAAGCTTTCTTT. Protein sequence: CASSIPRQVNTEAFF.